This note documents a single TCR beta chain sequence. This sample is drawn from a study of CDR3 diversity in severe acne. TCRdb processed the PCR reads anew with MiXCR; each CDR3 protein has one entry. The repertoire holds about 85,000 distinct CDR3 sequences, with 45% to 55% as singletons. This CDR3 is built from 15 residues. The V end was cut by 5 bases, the J end by 6 bases, with 19 bases between. CDR1 is SEHNR, CDR2 FQNEAQ, per germline (reference sequence). The source is a male donor in good health, serving as a control. The chain is built from TRBV7-9 and TRBJ1-2; the D gene is possibly TRBD1 (5 bases). The sequenced sample was blood. CDR3 in DNA: TGTGCCAGCAGCCGTTCGGACACCTATCGACATGGCTACACCTTC. The encoded protein is CASSRSDTYRHGYTF.